The source of this TCR beta chain is a study of pediatric ulcerative colitis. Whole-study results and caveats: Compared with controls, ulcerative colitis showed greater blood-rectum clone sharing. A couple of patients had blood samples with substantially reduced template counts. Repertoires came from total lymphocyte DNA, so rare subsets like regulatory T cells may be missed.

In the case of this clone: The antigen is undetermined.

This CDR3 has 11 residues. CDR1 and CDR2 from the germline V gene are SNHLY and FYNNEI. V lost 7 bases and J 8 bases, leaving 9 bases between the germline ends. At colonoscopy, a blood sample was also collected. Profiled with immunoSEQ multiplex PCR; TCRdb holds only in-frame clones, not every one. Among approximately 60,000 clones listed, 86% were seen once. The V call is TRBV2, the J call TRBJ2-1; D call uncertain. Sequences were obtained from blood. The receptor's source is a boy younger than 18 with severe ulcerative colitis. CDR3 residues: CASKGYDEQFF. For the CDR3, the DNA is TGTGCCAGCAAGGGATACGATGAGCAGTTCTTC. Filled out from reference TRBV2 and TRBJ2-1, the complete variable domain reads EPEVTQTPSHQVTQMGQEVILRCVPISNHLYFYWYRQILGQKVEFLVSFYNNEISEKSEIFDDQFSVERPDGSNFTLKIRSTKLEDSAMYFCASKGYDEQFFGPGTRLTVL.